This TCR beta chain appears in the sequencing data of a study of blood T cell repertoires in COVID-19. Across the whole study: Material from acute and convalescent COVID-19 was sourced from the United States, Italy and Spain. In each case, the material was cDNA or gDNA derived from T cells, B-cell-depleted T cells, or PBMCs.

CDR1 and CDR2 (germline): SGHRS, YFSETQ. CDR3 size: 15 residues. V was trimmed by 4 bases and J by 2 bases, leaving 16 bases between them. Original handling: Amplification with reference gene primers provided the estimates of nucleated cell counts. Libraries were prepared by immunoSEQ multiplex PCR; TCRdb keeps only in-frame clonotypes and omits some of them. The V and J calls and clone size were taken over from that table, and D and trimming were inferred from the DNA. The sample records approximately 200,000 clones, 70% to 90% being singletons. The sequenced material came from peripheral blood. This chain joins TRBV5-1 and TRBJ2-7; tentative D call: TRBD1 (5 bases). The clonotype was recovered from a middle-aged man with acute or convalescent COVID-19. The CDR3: CASSQAQGSAYEQYF. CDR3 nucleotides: TGCGCCAGCAGCCAAGCTCAGGGATCCGCCTACGAGCAGTACTTC. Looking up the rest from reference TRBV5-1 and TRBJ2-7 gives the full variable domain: KAGVTQTPRYLIKTRGQQVTLSCSPISGHRSVSWYQQTPGQGLQFLFEYFSETQRNKGNFPGRFSGRQFSNSRSEMNVSTLELGDSALYLCASSQAQGSAYEQYFGPGTRLTVT.